This T cell receptor (beta chain) emerged from a study of cytomegalovirus exposure and HLA in healthy donors. Study-level information: Among around 200 million T cells, an earlier analysis found around 100 million unique TCR beta sequences. As released early, the data held 75 million to 90 million unique TCRs from HLA-typed donors. Study-wide points: According to reports, the classifier identified cytomegalovirus status with high specificity and sensitivity. HLA alleles were associated with around 17,000 TCR beta sequences in a later analysis at 0.05 false discovery rate.

Notes on this clone: Antigen: not known.

The PCR had 60 Vbeta and 13 Jbeta primers. Only in-frame clones appear in the TCRdb table, and some are missing; sequencing was by immunoSEQ multiplex PCR. The sample yields 150,000 to 200,000 clones, 60% to 80% seen once. The CDR3 has 13 residues. Germline CDR1 MNHEY, CDR2 SVGAGI. Trimming cost V 2 bases and J 10 bases, with 14 bases left between them. This receptor was taken from a man between 50 and 59 years old in good health and CMV-seropositive. The chain combines TRBV6-5 with TRBJ1-1, with D maybe TRBD1 (5 bases). Source material: PBMCs. CDR3 coding DNA: TGTGCCAGCAGTTACGTAAGGGGTGCGACAGCTTTCTTT. Its protein is CASSYVRGATAFF.